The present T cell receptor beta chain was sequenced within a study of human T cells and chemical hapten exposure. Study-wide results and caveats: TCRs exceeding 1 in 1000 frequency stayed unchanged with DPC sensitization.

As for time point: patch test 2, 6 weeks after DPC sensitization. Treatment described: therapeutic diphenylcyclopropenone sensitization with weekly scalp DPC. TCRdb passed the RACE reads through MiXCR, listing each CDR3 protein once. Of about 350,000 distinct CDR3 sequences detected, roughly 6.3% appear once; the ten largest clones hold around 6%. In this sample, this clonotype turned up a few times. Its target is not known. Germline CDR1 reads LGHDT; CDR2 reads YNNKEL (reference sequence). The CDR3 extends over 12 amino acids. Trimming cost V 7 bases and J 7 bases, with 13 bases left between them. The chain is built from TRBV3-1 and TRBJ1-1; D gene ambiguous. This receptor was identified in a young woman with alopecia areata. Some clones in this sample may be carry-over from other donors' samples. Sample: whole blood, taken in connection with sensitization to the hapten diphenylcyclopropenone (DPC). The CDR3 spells CASTSGGNEAFF. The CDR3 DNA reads TGTGCCAGCACCTCAGGAGGCAATGAAGCTTTCTTT.